These 25 T cell receptor beta chains were sequenced from one sample in a study of chemoradiotherapy in HPV16-positive cancers. Data came from immunoSEQ multiplex PCR; TCRdb stores just in-frame clones and leaves some out. Of under 14,000 clones in the sample, 70% to 85% are singletons; the top ten hold about 37%. The specimen was taken from a patient who underwent chemoradiotherapy. These receptors originate from a human donor with HPV-associated anogenital cancer.

Here the CDR3 DNA reads TGTGCCAGCTCTGTTAACACAGGGGCTGGAAACACCATATATTTT. Protein sequence: CASSVNTGAGNTIYF. This chain joins TRBV18 and TRBJ1-3; 7 positions agree with TRBD1. In germline, CDR1 is KGHSH, CDR2 LQKENI. Trimming removed 6 bases from V and 2 bases from J; junction bases left unmatched: 7. The CDR3 consists of 15 residues.

The rearrangement links TRBV7-2 to TRBJ2-3; D is tentatively TRBD1 or TRBD2 (6 bases each). In germline, CDR1 is SGHTA, CDR2 FQGNSA. The germline V and J ends were trimmed by 2 bases and 4 bases, with 10 bases remaining between them. This CDR3 region has 14 residues. CDR3 sequence: CASSLTGGPDTQYF. Written as DNA, the CDR3 is TGTGCCAGCAGCTTAACTGGGGGGCCAGATACGCAGTATTTT.

The chain employs TRBV28 and TRBJ1-3; D is perhaps TRBD1 (5 bases). Germline V CDR1 and CDR2: MDHEN, SYDVKM. The length of the CDR3 is 18 residues. Trimming pared 3 bases from V and 0 bases from J, leaving 18 bases between. CDR3 coding DNA: TGTGCCAGCAGTTTCCAAGGGGTAGGGGCCCGCTCTGGAAACACCATATATTTT. It encodes CASSFQGVGARSGNTIYF. Looking up the rest from reference TRBV28 and TRBJ1-3 gives the full variable domain: DVKVTQSSRYLVKRTGEKVFLECVQDMDHENMFWYRQDPGLGLRLIYFSYDVKMKEKGDIPEGYSVSREKKERFSLILESASTNQTSMYLCASSFQGVGARSGNTIYFGEGSWLTVV.

The rearrangement links TRBV6-4 to TRBJ2-3; 7 bases fit TRBD2. The CDR3 loop spans 15 amino acids. Germline V CDR1 and CDR2: MRHNA, SNTAGT. After removal of 2 bases from V and 2 bases from J, the junction contained 4 bases not matched to a gene. The CDR3 nucleotides read TGTGCCAGCAGTGACGCGGGAGAGGCCACAGATACGCAGTATTTT. As protein: CASSDAGEATDTQYF.

In its sample, this clone was seen a few times. The chain carries TRBV27 and TRBJ1-2; maybe TRBD1 (6 bases). The germline CDR1 and CDR2 sequences are MNHEY and SMNVEV (reference sequence). The length of the CDR3 is 13 residues. V lost 4 bases, J lost 3 bases, and 9 bases lay in between. The CDR3 coding sequence is TGTGCCAGCAGTTGGACAGTCGACTATGGCTACACCTTC. Encoded protein: CASSWTVDYGYTF.

This rearrangement joins TRBV7-6 to TRBJ2-7, with D unresolved. V lost 1 base and J 7 bases, leaving 23 bases between the germline ends. CDR3 size: 17 residues. Germline CDR1 SGHVS, CDR2 FNYEAQ. CDR3 in DNA: TGTGCCAGCAGCTTAGGACGAAATCCTTGGGCCCTCGGGGAGCAGTACTTC. As protein: CASSLGRNPWALGEQYF. Drawing the rest from reference TRBV7-6 and TRBJ2-7, the complete variable domain is GAGVSQSPRYKVTKRGQDVALRCDPISGHVSLYWYRQALGQGPEFLTYFNYEAQQDKSGLPNDRFSAERPEGSISTLTIQRTEQRDSAMYRCASSLGRNPWALGEQYFGPGTRLTVT.

CDR3 DNA: TGTGCCAGTAGTAGCTCCTGGGGGGCTCGGGCCAAAAACATTCAGTACTTC. The encoded protein is CASSSSWGARAKNIQYF. V gene TRBV19 combines with J gene TRBJ2-4; D is tentatively TRBD1 or TRBD2 (6 bases each). The V and J ends lost 4 bases and 1 base respectively, with 17 bases between them. The CDR3 has 17 amino acids. Looked up from germline, CDR1 is LNHDA and CDR2 is SQIVND (reference sequence).

Only one count was recorded for this clone. The chain links TRBV6-6 to TRBJ1-1; 7 bases are a match to TRBD1. Germline V gene lookup returns CDR1 MNHNY and CDR2 SVGAGI (reference sequence). V was clipped by 2 bases and J by 7 bases; unmatched bases: 10. The CDR3 sequence is 15 residues long. CDR3 DNA sequence: TGTGCCAGCAGTTACCTAAGGACAGGCGATCGTGAAGCTTTCTTT. Its protein is CASSYLRTGDREAFF.

This clone was picked up a small number of times. CDR3 protein: CSVDIGAGNTIYF. Here the CDR3 DNA reads TGCAGCGTTGATATAGGGGCGGGAAACACCATATATTTT. The gene calls are TRBV29-1 and TRBJ1-3; a weak D match, TRBD1 (5 bases). The CDR3 consists of 13 residues. Germline V gene data show CDR1 as SQVTM and CDR2 as ANQGSEA. Trimming removed 3 bases from V and 4 bases from J, with 10 bases in between. Combining the CDR3 with reference TRBV29-1 and TRBJ1-3 gives the whole variable domain SAVISQKPSRDICQRGTSLTIQCQVDSQVTMMFWYRQQPGQSLTLIATANQGSEATYESGFVIDKFPISRPNLTFSTLTVSNMSPEDSSIYLCSVDIGAGNTIYFGEGSWLTVV.

This chain connects TRBV6-1 to TRBJ2-1, with 12 positions matching TRBD2. V was clipped by 1 base and J by 1 base; unmatched bases: 14. This CDR3 comprises 21 residues. The germline V gene has CDR1 MNHNS and CDR2 SASEGT. The CDR3 here is CASSEGIRTSGKQGSYNEQFF. The CDR3 DNA reads TGTGCCAGCAGTGAAGGGATCCGGACTAGCGGGAAACAGGGGTCCTACAATGAGCAGTTCTTC.

CDR3 DNA: TGTGCCAGCTCACCACCGGTGGGGCGCGGCGAGCAGTACTTC. Translating it yields CASSPPVGRGEQYF. The genes are TRBV18 and TRBJ2-7, with D tentatively TRBD1 (5 bases). CDR3 size: 14 residues. Germline values: CDR1 KGHSH, CDR2 LQKENI. The V and J ends lost 0 bases and 6 bases respectively, with 12 bases between them.

The CDR3 here is CASSPRTGNTGELFF. The DNA of the CDR3 is TGTGCCAGCTCTCCCCGGACAGGCAACACCGGGGAGCTGTTTTTT. The chain combines TRBV18 with TRBJ2-2; 7 positions agree with TRBD1. Germline loops: CDR1 KGHSH, CDR2 LQKENI. The CDR3 runs 15 residues. V was clipped by 6 bases and J by 2 bases; unmatched bases: 6.

This chain joins TRBV11-3 and TRBJ2-2; TRBD1 aligns across 7 bases. The junction had 7 bases not matched to a gene; V was cut back by 5 bases and J by 4 bases. This CDR3 region has 15 residues. Germline values: CDR1 SGHNT, CDR2 YENEEA. The CDR3 region is CASSPTGMITGELFF. CDR3 sequence (DNA): TGTGCCAGCAGCCCGACAGGGATGATCACCGGGGAGCTGTTTTTT.

This chain uses TRBV11-3 with TRBJ2-7; D gene ambiguous. The V gene lost 3 bases and the J gene lost 2 bases, with 8 bases spanning the gap. Germline lookup yields CDR1 SGHNT and CDR2 YENEEA. The CDR3 sequence is 13 residues long. CDR3 residues: CASSFSVTYEQYF. The CDR3 DNA reads TGTGCCAGCAGCTTTTCCGTCACCTACGAGCAGTACTTC.

This chain uses TRBV19 with TRBJ2-1; D possibly corresponds to TRBD2 (5 bases). The CDR3 is 14 amino acids. Germline lookup yields CDR1 LNHDA and CDR2 SQIVND (reference sequence). Trimming pared 8 bases from V and 5 bases from J, leaving 16 bases between. The CDR3 coding sequence is TGTGCCAGTCAATACGCCGGGGTAAACAATGAGCAGTTCTTC. Translated: CASQYAGVNNEQFF. The variable domain in full, with the rest retrieved from reference TRBV19 and TRBJ2-1, is DGGITQSPKYLFRKEGQNVTLSCEQNLNHDAMYWYRQDPGQGLRLIYYSQIVNDFQKGDIAEGYSVSREKKESFPLTVTSAQKNPTAFYLCASQYAGVNNEQFFGPGTRLTVL.

The gene calls are TRBV2 and TRBJ1-6; D not certain. The germline CDR1 and CDR2 sequences are SNHLY and FYNNEI. The CDR3 sequence is 17 residues long. V was clipped by 6 bases and J by 0 bases, with 15 bases between them. The CDR3, as DNA: TGTGCCAGCAGCAATCGGGGTACCAGCTCCTATAATTCACCCCTCCACTTT. This codes for CASSNRGTSSYNSPLHF.

This clone was seen a handful of times. The chain has TRBV30 and TRBJ2-3; tentatively, D is TRBD1 (5 bases). Germline V gene sequence: CDR1 GTSNPN, CDR2 SVGIG (reference sequence). V was clipped by 1 base and J by 0 bases, with 8 bases between them. CDR3 size: 14 residues. This CDR3 is CAWSGGLSTDTQYF. In DNA form, the CDR3 reads TGTGCCTGGAGTGGGGGCCTGAGCACAGATACGCAGTATTTT.

V and J are TRBV9 and TRBJ1-1; TRBD1 matches at 10 bases. Trimming at V came to 3 bases and at J to 5 bases, leaving 7 bases not matched to a gene. CDR3 size: 15 residues. Germline V gene sequence: CDR1 SGDLS, CDR2 YYNGEE. The DNA for the CDR3 is TGTGCCAGCAGCGCGACAGGGGGCGGGCGGACTGAAGCTTTCTTT. This translates into CASSATGGGRTEAFF. The whole variable domain, filled in from reference TRBV9 and TRBJ1-1, reads DSGVTQTPKHLITATGQRVTLRCSPRSGDLSVYWYQQSLDQGLQFLIQYYNGEERAKGNILERFSAQQFPDLHSELNLSSLELGDSALYFCASSATGGGRTEAFFGQGTRLTVV.

The V and J genes are TRBV9 and TRBJ2-1; TRBD2 aligns across 8 bases. The length of the CDR3 is 15 residues. CDR1 and CDR2 from the germline V gene are SGDLS and YYNGEE. V was clipped by 5 bases and J by 1 base; unmatched bases: 5. The CDR3 sequence is CASSAAGGSYNEQFF. In nucleotides, the CDR3 is TGTGCCAGCAGTGCCGCGGGGGGTTCCTACAATGAGCAGTTCTTC.

The chain combines TRBV19 with TRBJ2-1; 7 nucleotides match TRBD2. Trimming removed 0 bases from V and 3 bases from J; junction bases left unmatched: 5. Germline V gene data show CDR1 as LNHDA and CDR2 as SQIVND (reference sequence). CDR3 length: 16 amino acids. This CDR3 reads CASSIEGAGDYNEQFF. The CDR3 DNA reads as TGTGCCAGTAGTATAGAGGGTGCGGGGGACTACAATGAGCAGTTCTTC.

This clone has only one observation. V usage is TRBV9 and J usage is TRBJ1-1; possible D gene TRBD1, 5 bases. Germline V CDR1 and CDR2: SGDLS, YYNGEE. The CDR3 totals 16 residues. Trimming shortened V by 4 bases and J by 0 bases, and 16 bases separated the two germline ends. The CDR3 region has the DNA TGTGCCAGCAGCCCTGGGACTTGGCTTCTGAACACTGAAGCTTTCTTT. It codes for CASSPGTWLLNTEAFF.

V gene TRBV9 combines with J gene TRBJ1-2, with 11 nucleotides matching TRBD1. The V segment lost 4 bases and the J segment 8 bases; nucleotides outside the gene matches: 7. Germline V CDR1 and CDR2: SGDLS, YYNGEE. The CDR3 is 14 residues long. In DNA, the CDR3 is TGTGCCAGCAGCACACGGACAGGGGGCCACGGCTACACCTTC. Translation gives CASSTRTGGHGYTF.

This clone was seen only once. V is TRBV19 and J is TRBJ1-1; D gene unclear. V lost 7 bases, J lost 3 bases, and 18 bases lay in between. Germline-derived CDR1 and CDR2 are LNHDA and SQIVND (reference sequence). The CDR3 extends over 15 amino acids. CDR3 coding DNA: TGTGCCAGTAACGACGGGCCGGGAAGGTACACTGAAGCTTTCTTT. Its protein is CASNDGPGRYTEAFF.

The V call is TRBV5-5, the J call TRBJ1-1; D not resolved. CDR3 size: 13 residues. Trimming removed 0 bases from V and 1 base from J, with 4 bases in between. Germline values: CDR1 SGHKS, CDR2 YYEKEE (reference sequence). The CDR3 DNA follows: TGTGCCAGCAGCTTGGCAGGGAACACTGAAGCTTTCTTT. It codes for CASSLAGNTEAFF.

The genes are TRBV7-9 and TRBJ1-1; unclear D gene. The germline gives CDR1 SEHNR, CDR2 FQNEAQ (reference sequence). The CDR3 has 16 amino acids. Trimming shortened V by 5 bases and J by 4 bases, and 20 bases separated the two germline ends. The CDR3 loop reads CASSEDLKVYGTEAFF. CDR3 DNA: TGTGCCAGCAGCGAAGATCTCAAAGTCTATGGCACTGAAGCTTTCTTT.